The rows below give T cell receptor beta chains drawn from one sample of a study of cytomegalovirus exposure and HLA in healthy donors. Data came from immunoSEQ multiplex PCR; TCRdb stores just in-frame clones and leaves some out. The sample has around 150,000 clones; 70% to 85% are singletons. Material: PBMCs. These receptors originate from a man between 35 and 55 years old in good health and CMV-seropositive. Both conserved end residues are part of each CDR3. The order of the fields is V gene, D gene, clone size, J gene, CDR3 protein, CDR3 DNA. D genes are given only for firm matches. Rows give clone size only sometimes, using once, few, many, or a class for an expanded clone.

TRBV6-6	TRBD1	NA	TRBJ1-6	CASSWPGTENSPLHF	TGTGCCAGCAGCTGGCCGGGGACAGAGAATTCACCCCTCCACTTT
TRBV2	TRBD2	NA	TRBJ2-3	CASTWGLAGGTSTDTQYF	TGTGCCAGCACGTGGGGGCTAGCGGGGGGGACTAGCACAGATACGCAGTATTTT
TRBV7-2	TRBD1	few	TRBJ1-6	CASSPGQGFGLHF	TGTGCCAGCAGCCCTGGACAGGGGTTCGGCCTCCACTTT
TRBV18	TRBD1	few	TRBJ2-2	CASSRDRVATGELFF	TGTGCCAGCTCACGAGACAGGGTCGCCACCGGGGAGCTGTTTTTT
TRBV5-4	TRBD2	NA	TRBJ2-1	CASSYGAGGFYNEQFF	TGTGCCAGCAGCTACGGAGCGGGGGGATTTTACAATGAGCAGTTCTTC
TRBV27	NA	NA	TRBJ1-2	CASSSYGGYGYTF	TGTGCCAGCAGCTCGTACGGGGGCTATGGCTACACCTTC
TRBV19	NA	NA	TRBJ2-5	CASSSGTAIPPETQYF	TGTGCCAGTAGTTCCGGGACTGCAATACCCCCAGAGACCCAGTACTTC
TRBV10-1	TRBD2	NA	TRBJ2-2	CASSLAGAGELFF	TGCGCCAGCAGCCTAGCGGGAGCCGGGGAGCTGTTTTTT
TRBV7-9	TRBD2	NA	TRBJ2-1	CASSPLAGDSYNEQFF	TGTGCCAGCAGCCCATTAGCGGGAGACTCCTACAATGAGCAGTTCTTC
TRBV27	TRBD2	NA	TRBJ2-7	CASSSRRGADEQYF	TGTGCCAGCAGTTCGAGGCGGGGGGCTGACGAGCAGTACTTC
TRBV6-5	TRBD1	NA	TRBJ1-5	CASSTSGGKNQPQHF	TGTGCCAGCAGTACCTCAGGGGGTAAGAATCAGCCCCAGCATTTT